This T cell receptor (beta chain) is drawn from a study of CD8 T cells in Susac syndrome. Sequencing targeted TCR beta in T cells from blood (CD8+ and CD4+). TEMRA cells underwent FACS enrichment and CD8+ and CD4+ T cells underwent negative isolation. The study's findings and limits: As the study acknowledged, the number of individuals in its TCR sequencing and HLA analysis was relatively small.

The CDR3 is 13 residues long. The germline V gene has CDR1 LNHNV and CDR2 YYDKDF (reference sequence). Trimming pared 0 bases from V and 6 bases from J, leaving 8 bases between. Reverse transcription used roughly 0.5 to 1 ug RNA and random hexamers. Amplification of TCR beta CDR3 used immunoSEQ multiplex PCR across 54 Vbeta and 13 Jbeta. TCRdb fed the immunoSEQ multiplex PCR reads into MiXCR, producing one record per CDR3 protein. This sample carries 120,000 or so distinct CDR3 sequences, 90% to 95% of them seen once, and the ten largest clones take 0.085% to 0.095%. As regards this clonotype: Antigen specificity is unknown.

The sequence came from a human donor with multiple sclerosis. The chain links TRBV15 to TRBJ1-1, with D uncertain. Sequencing was carried out using CD4+ T cells from PBMCs. For the CDR3, the DNA is TGTGCCACCAGCAGAGACGGGCGGCCTGAAGCTTTCTTT. Residues: CATSRDGRPEAFF. Full variable domain (missing parts from reference TRBV15 and TRBJ1-1): DAMVIQNPRYQVTQFGKPVTLSCSQTLNHNVMYWYQQKSSQAPKLLFHYYDKDFNNEADTPDNFQSRRPNTSFCFLDIRSPGLGDTAMYLCATSRDGRPEAFFGQGTRLTVV.